The 24 T cell receptor beta chains in this list originate from one sample, sequenced in a study of OX40 agonist ivuxolimab in advanced cancers. Libraries were prepared by immunoSEQ multiplex PCR; TCRdb keeps only in-frame clonotypes and omits some of them. This sample has about 79,000 clones; roughly 88% occur once, and the top ten carry less than 0.35%. Material: CD4+ or CD8+ T cells sorted from blood, obtained in a trial of the OX40 agonist ivuxolimab. Every receptor here comes from an adult with an advanced solid tumor such as melanoma, head and neck, liver or kidney cancer.

The chain uses TRBV5-6 and TRBJ2-4; D may be TRBD1 (5 bases). The CDR3 loop spans 14 amino acids. V lost 3 bases, J lost 2 bases, and 9 bases lay in between. Per germline, CDR1 SGHDT and CDR2 YYEEEE. CDR3 sequence (DNA): TGTGCCAGCAGCTCCAGGGTTCCCAAAAACATTCAGTACTTC. It specifies CASSSRVPKNIQYF. Looking up the rest from reference TRBV5-6 and TRBJ2-4 gives the full variable domain: DAGVTQSPTHLIKTRGQQVTLRCSPKSGHDTVSWYQQALGQGPQFIFQYYEEEERQRGNFPDRFSGHQFPNYSSELNVNALLLGDSALYLCASSSRVPKNIQYFGAGTRLSVL.

This chain connects TRBV30 to TRBJ2-7; tentatively, D is TRBD1 (6 bases). This CDR3 contains 14 residues. V lost 0 bases, J lost 3 bases, and 12 bases lay in between. CDR1 is GTSNPN, CDR2 SVGIG, per germline (reference sequence). The CDR3 spells CAWSVGQGGYEQYF. CDR3 sequence (DNA): TGTGCCTGGAGTGTAGGTCAAGGGGGCTACGAGCAGTACTTC. The variable domain in full, completed from reference TRBV30 and TRBJ2-7, reads SQTIHQWPATLVQPVGSPLSLECTVEGTSNPNLYWYRQAAGRGLQLLFYSVGIGQISSEVPQNLSASRPQDRQFILSSKKLLLSDSGFYLCAWSVGQGGYEQYFGPGTRLTVT.

This chain joins TRBV5-5 and TRBJ1-3; perhaps TRBD1 as D (6 bases). CDR1 SGHKS and CDR2 YYEKEE come from the germline V gene (reference sequence). The CDR3 loop spans 14 amino acids. V was clipped by 4 bases and J by 5 bases, with 13 bases between them. This CDR3 reads CASSTTDSRNTIYF. The CDR3 DNA sequence: TGTGCCAGCAGCACCACGGACAGCAGAAACACCATATATTTT.

The DNA for the CDR3 is TGCGCCAGCAGCCAAGATTTGACGGTAGGCTACAATGAGCAGTTCTTC. Amino acid sequence: CASSQDLTVGYNEQFF. The chain has TRBV4-1 and TRBJ2-1; D ambiguous. This CDR3 is built from 16 residues. Germline V gene lookup returns CDR1 MGHRA and CDR2 YSYEKL. V was cut by 0 bases and J by 3 bases, with 12 bases left in between.

This clone was recorded a few times. V is TRBV6-5 and J is TRBJ2-1, with D tentatively TRBD2 (5 bases). Trimming took 0 bases from V and 0 from J, leaving 6 bases between them. CDR1 is MNHEY, CDR2 SVGAGI, per germline. The CDR3 covers 15 residues. The DNA for the CDR3 is TGTGCCAGCAGTTACTCGGGGAGCTCCTACAATGAGCAGTTCTTC. The encoded protein is CASSYSGSSYNEQFF.

The chain links TRBV28 to TRBJ2-7, with TRBD2 matching 8 bases. CDR3 length: 16 amino acids. V gave up 6 bases and J gave up 7 bases; unmatched junction bases: 17. Germline V gene lookup returns CDR1 MDHEN and CDR2 SYDVKM. CDR3 coding DNA: TGTGCCAGCAGGCTGATTGGCGGGGGGAATCGAGGGGAGCAGTACGTC. Protein sequence: CASRLIGGGNRGEQYV.

The chain has TRBV15 and TRBJ2-1; 11 bases align to TRBD2. This CDR3 region has 17 residues. Germline V CDR1 and CDR2: LNHNV, YYDKDF (reference sequence). Trimming cost V 0 bases and J 3 bases; bases outside gene matches: 4. CDR3 sequence reads: CATSRDSLAGDYNEQFF. DNA of the CDR3: TGTGCCACCAGCAGAGATTCACTAGCGGGGGACTACAATGAGCAGTTCTTC. The full variable domain, its missing parts supplied by reference TRBV15 and TRBJ2-1, is DAMVIQNPRYQVTQFGKPVTLSCSQTLNHNVMYWYQQKSSQAPKLLFHYYDKDFNNEADTPDNFQSRRPNTSFCFLDIRSPGLGDTAMYLCATSRDSLAGDYNEQFFGPGTRLTVL.

The rearrangement uses TRBV5-1 and TRBJ1-3; 7 bases align to TRBD1. This CDR3 is 18 amino acids long. Trimming cost V 0 bases and J 0 bases; bases outside gene matches: 9. Germline CDR1 and CDR2: SGHRS and YFSETQ. Here the CDR3 DNA reads TGCGCCAGCAGCTTGGTACCGGATGGGACAGTCTCTGGAAACACCATATATTTT. It is translated as CASSLVPDGTVSGNTIYF.

V is TRBV10-1 and J is TRBJ2-1; the D gene could be TRBD1 or TRBD2 (5 bases each). The CDR3 totals 15 residues. The V end lost 3 bases, the J end lost 8 bases, and 17 bases lay between the germline ends. From germline, CDR1 is WNHNN and CDR2 SYGVQD (reference sequence). In DNA form, the CDR3 reads TGCGCCAGCAGTGACCCCGGGGCGAGAGGCTATGAGCAGTTCTTC. It encodes CASSDPGARGYEQFF.

The V and J genes are TRBV2 and TRBJ1-5; D ambiguous. Trimming took 5 bases from V and 10 from J, leaving 18 bases between them. Germline CDR1 reads SNHLY; CDR2 reads FYNNEI. The CDR3 extends over 14 amino acids. CDR3 region: CASSLTPVQSPQHF. CDR3 coding DNA: TGTGCCAGCAGTCTCACTCCTGTTCAGTCTCCCCAGCATTTT.

V and J are TRBV5-1 and TRBJ2-3, with a tentative D call TRBD1 (6 bases). The CDR3 runs to 15 residues. Trimming took 5 bases from V and 2 from J, leaving 15 bases between them. Germline V CDR1 and CDR2: SGHRS, YFSETQ. CDR3 amino acids: CASRSRAGATDTQYF. DNA of the CDR3: TGCGCCAGCAGATCACGGGCAGGGGCCACAGATACGCAGTATTTT. Combining the CDR3 with reference TRBV5-1 and TRBJ2-3 gives the whole variable domain KAGVTQTPRYLIKTRGQQVTLSCSPISGHRSVSWYQQTPGQGLQFLFEYFSETQRNKGNFPGRFSGRQFSNSRSEMNVSTLELGDSALYLCASRSRAGATDTQYFGPGTRLTVL.

V usage is TRBV30 and J usage is TRBJ1-1; no reliable D call. This CDR3 is built from 12 residues. V lost 2 bases and J lost 8, with 12 bases in between. Germline lookup yields CDR1 GTSNPN and CDR2 SVGIG (reference sequence). CDR3 DNA: TGTGCCTGGAGTTCCCAGAATCTCGAAGCTTTCTTT. This encodes CAWSSQNLEAFF.

J is TRBJ1-5 and V is TRBV19, with TRBD1 as a possible D gene (6 bases). V was cut by 4 bases and J by 4 bases, with 14 bases left in between. Germline CDR1 is LNHDA and CDR2 is SQIVND (reference sequence). The CDR3 has 15 amino acids. The CDR3 bases are TGTGCCAGTAGTACACAGGGTAGCGGGAATCAGCCCCAGCATTTT. Its protein product is CASSTQGSGNQPQHF. Full variable domain (missing parts from reference TRBV19 and TRBJ1-5): DGGITQSPKYLFRKEGQNVTLSCEQNLNHDAMYWYRQDPGQGLRLIYYSQIVNDFQKGDIAEGYSVSREKKESFPLTVTSAQKNPTAFYLCASSTQGSGNQPQHFGDGTRLSIL.

This clone was recorded a few times. V and J are TRBV7-9 and TRBJ2-5; 7 bases agree with TRBD1. Germline V lookup: CDR1 SEHNR, CDR2 FQNEAQ (reference sequence). The CDR3 has 12 amino acids. After removal of 6 bases from V and 2 bases from J, the junction contained 0 bases not matched to a gene. CDR3 protein: CASRGQQETQYF. For the CDR3, the DNA is TGTGCCAGCAGGGGACAGCAAGAGACCCAGTACTTC. Full variable domain (remainder filled in from reference TRBV7-9 and TRBJ2-5): DTGVSQNPRHKITKRGQNVTFRCDPISEHNRLYWYRQTLGQGPEFLTYFQNEAQLEKSRLLSDRFSAERPKGSFSTLEIQRTEQGDSAMYLCASRGQQETQYFGPGTRLLVL.

CDR3 nucleotides: TGTGCCAGCAGGGTAGGGACGGGTAATGAAAAACTGTTTTTT. It translates to CASRVGTGNEKLFF. The rearrangement links TRBV2 to TRBJ1-4; D is possibly TRBD1 (5 bases). The V end lost 6 bases, the J end lost 4 bases, and 12 bases lay between the germline ends. The CDR3 covers 14 residues. Germline CDR1 reads SNHLY; CDR2 reads FYNNEI.

The sample holds one count of this clone. V is TRBV2 and J is TRBJ1-3; D call uncertain. Germline lookup yields CDR1 SNHLY and CDR2 FYNNEI. Trimming stripped 2 bases from V and 4 bases from J, with 9 bases between. The CDR3 spans 14 residues. The CDR3 DNA sequence: TGTGCCAGCAGTGAAAGAACTACGGGAAACACCATATATTTT. Its translation is CASSERTTGNTIYF. The full variable domain, with the rest looked up from reference TRBV2 and TRBJ1-3, is EPEVTQTPSHQVTQMGQEVILRCVPISNHLYFYWYRQILGQKVEFLVSFYNNEISEKSEIFDDQFSVERPDGSNFTLKIRSTKLEDSAMYFCASSERTTGNTIYFGEGSWLTVV.

This chain connects TRBV6-5 to TRBJ1-6, with D possibly being TRBD1 (5 bases). The V end was cut by 5 bases, the J end by 9 bases, with 17 bases between. CDR3 length equals 15 residues. Germline loops: CDR1 MNHEY, CDR2 SVGAGI. The CDR3 nucleotides read TGTGCCAGCAGTGGAATCGGGGCACCGGGTTCACCCCTCCACTTT. Translating gives CASSGIGAPGSPLHF.

The J gene is TRBJ2-1, the V gene TRBV9, with 12 bases that match TRBD2. The V gene end was trimmed by 4 bases and the J gene end by 11 bases; junction bases not matched to a gene: 10. This CDR3 has 15 amino acids. Germline CDR1 and CDR2: SGDLS and YYNGEE. The chain's CDR3 is CASSPASGGGSKQFF. The CDR3, as DNA: TGTGCCAGCAGCCCCGCTAGCGGGGGGGGTTCGAAGCAGTTCTTC.

The J gene is TRBJ2-3, the V gene TRBV29-1; D possibly corresponds to TRBD1 (5 bases). CDR3 length: 16 residues. V gave up 6 bases and J gave up 4 bases, with 23 bases separating them. Per the germline V gene, CDR1 is SQVTM and CDR2 is ANQGSEA. The CDR3 DNA reads TGCAGCGTCTATGGGCCGCCAGGGCGTGATCCAGATACGCAGTATTTT. It is translated as CSVYGPPGRDPDTQYF.

The chain is built from TRBV6-1 and TRBJ2-2; a weak D match, TRBD2 (6 bases). The CDR3 contains 16 residues. The germline V gene has CDR1 MNHNS and CDR2 SASEGT. V lost 3 bases and J lost 5, with 16 bases in between. CDR3 sequence reads: CASSDTGTWRTGELFF. CDR3 sequence (DNA): TGTGCCAGCAGTGACACCGGGACTTGGAGGACCGGGGAGCTGTTTTTT.

This clone was observed a few times. The gene calls are TRBV5-8 and TRBJ1-6, with TRBD1 as a possible D gene (6 bases). The V and J ends lost 0 bases and 7 bases respectively, with 11 bases between them. This CDR3 is 15 amino acids long. Germline V gives CDR1 SGHTS, CDR2 YDEGEE. The CDR3 reads CASSLAGARNSPLHF. The CDR3 bases are TGTGCCAGCAGCTTGGCAGGGGCCCGGAATTCACCCCTCCACTTT.

The rearrangement links TRBV9 to TRBJ2-7; D may be TRBD1 (6 bases). This CDR3 has 18 amino acids. Trimming stripped 3 bases from V and 0 bases from J, with 22 bases between. The germline gives CDR1 SGDLS, CDR2 YYNGEE. In DNA form, the CDR3 reads TGTGCCAGCAGCGCTTCACCCACGGGACACCTGAGCTCCTACGAGCAGTACTTC. Protein sequence: CASSASPTGHLSSYEQYF.

This chain joins TRBV6-1 and TRBJ1-2; D gene unclear. The V gene lost 4 bases and the J gene lost 2 bases, with 5 bases spanning the gap. The CDR3 extends over 12 amino acids. The germline V gene has CDR1 MNHNS and CDR2 SASEGT. The CDR3 DNA reads TGTGCCAGCAGTGTCCTCAACTATGGCTACACCTTC. As protein: CASSVLNYGYTF.

The rearrangement uses TRBV6-5 and TRBJ1-2, with D perhaps matching TRBD1 (6 bases). Germline lookup yields CDR1 MNHEY and CDR2 SVGAGI. Trimming took off 6 bases at V and 4 bases at J, with 12 bases between the two ends. This CDR3 comprises 13 residues. CDR3 bases: TGTGCCAGCAGAGCGGCAGGGGTCTATGGCTACACCTTC. This codes for CASRAAGVYGYTF.